In its sample, the clone carrying this T cell receptor (beta chain) was seen a few times. The study assigned cohorts using participant-reported clinical history. This specimen belongs to a study of blood T cell repertoires in COVID-19. Study-wide background: The origin of the acute and convalescent COVID-19 samples was the United States, Italy and Spain. PBMCs, B-cell-depleted T cells, or T cells provided the cDNA or gDNA that made up the material.

The germline V gene has CDR1 MDHEN and CDR2 SYDVKM. The CDR3 consists of 13 residues. V lost 5 bases, J lost 2 bases, and 9 bases lay in between. Sequencing used immunoSEQ multiplex PCR; TCRdb keeps in-frame clones, though not all of them. In the table there are about 430,000 clones, approximately 87% of which are singletons. The chain couples TRBV28 to TRBJ1-1, with D maybe TRBD1 (5 bases). Sequenced input: PBMCs or T cells enriched from blood (not recorded which). This clonotype was obtained from a woman in her 30s with acute COVID-19. For the CDR3, the DNA is TGTGCCAGCAGTGACAGCAGAAACACTGAAGCTTTCTTT. Its protein product is CASSDSRNTEAFF.